This T cell receptor (beta chain) is from a study of cytomegalovirus exposure and HLA in healthy donors. This CDR3 region has 14 residues. CDR1 is SGHRS and CDR2 is YFSETQ in the germline V gene. The V gene end was trimmed by 4 bases and the J gene end by 6 bases; junction bases not matched to a gene: 7. This PCR relied on a set of 60 Vbeta primers and 13 Jbeta primers. TCRdb's table, derived via immunoSEQ multiplex PCR, lists solely in-frame clones and lacks some. This table holds around 70,000 clones. This rearrangement joins TRBV5-1 to TRBJ2-1; 7 positions match TRBD2. Material for sequencing was PBMCs. The clonotype originates from a boy younger than 18 in good health and CMV-seronegative. CDR3 region: CASSPALAVNEQFF. The CDR3 DNA is TGCGCCAGCAGCCCTGCGCTAGCGGTCAATGAGCAGTTCTTC.